These T cell receptor beta chains were read from a single sample in a study of radiation and T cells in renal cell carcinoma. The table came from immunoSEQ multiplex PCR; TCRdb's copy has only in-frame clones and leaves some out. The table records around 95,000 clones, 84% of them present only once. The sample was blood, taken from a patient whose treatment included radiotherapy and nephrectomy. Source of these receptors: a man aged 55 to 70 with renal cell carcinoma. CDR3s include the opening cysteine and the closing phenylalanine or tryptophan. A D gene is named only where the DNA matches it firmly. For some rows the clone size is stated as once, few or many, or as a class when expanded; others skip it.

length	V	J	size	D	DNA	CDR3
12	TRBV6-5	TRBJ1-2	NA	NA	TGTGCCAGCAGTCAGAGGGATTCCGGCTACACCTTC	CASSQRDSGYTF
14	TRBV7-3	TRBJ2-3	NA	NA	TGTGCCAGCAGCTTAGATCGCAGCACAGATACGCAGTATTTT	CASSLDRSTDTQYF
15	TRBV7-2	TRBJ1-2	NA	TRBD1	TGTGCCAGCAGCTTAGGACAGGGGGCGCATCATGGCTACACCTTC	CASSLGQGAHHGYTF
14	TRBV28	TRBJ1-2	NA	NA	TGTGCCAGCAGTTTATCAGTAGGGGCTTATGGCTACACCTTC	CASSLSVGAYGYTF
16	TRBV10-3	TRBJ2-7	NA	NA	TGTGCCATCAGTGAGTCTTTTGGGCAGGCGAAGGACGAGCAGTACTTC	CAISESFGQAKDEQYF
14	TRBV19	TRBJ1-1	few	TRBD1	TGTGCCAGTAGTATAGCGACAGGGGTTACTGAAGCTTTCTTT	CASSIATGVTEAFF
18	TRBV15	TRBJ2-3	NA	TRBD2	TGTGCCACCAGCACTTCTAGCGGGAGGTCGGTCGACCCAGATACGCAGTATTTT	CATSTSSGRSVDPDTQYF
12	TRBV7-6	TRBJ1-5	NA	NA	TGTGCCAGCAGCTCGCCCCAGGGGACCCAGCATTTT	CASSSPQGTQHF
14	TRBV18	TRBJ2-3	NA	TRBD2	TGTGCCAGCTCACCGGGGCGGGAGGCAGATACGCAGTATTTT	CASSPGREADTQYF
17	TRBV28	TRBJ2-3	once	TRBD2	TGTGCCAGCAGTACACCCCTGGCGGGAGGTCCGGTAGATACGCAGTATTTT	CASSTPLAGGPVDTQYF
13	TRBV6-1	TRBJ1-2	few	NA	TGTGCCAGCAGTGAAGGAGGCCGGGACGGCTACACCTTC	CASSEGGRDGYTF
16	TRBV5-1	TRBJ2-1	few	TRBD1	TGCGCCAGCAGCTTAGTGACAGGGGTACCCTACAATGAGCAGTTCTTC	CASSLVTGVPYNEQFF
17	TRBV7-2	TRBJ2-7	NA	TRBD2	TGTGCCAGCAGCGACGGACTAGCGGGAGGGGCTTTCTACGAGCAGTACTTC	CASSDGLAGGAFYEQYF
15	TRBV9	TRBJ2-6	few	NA	TGTGCCAGCAGCGTAGGACTCCCTGGGGCCAACGTCCTGACTTTC	CASSVGLPGANVLTF
13	TRBV6-6	TRBJ2-7	NA	TRBD1	TGTGCCAGCAGTTACAGGGGGCAGTACGAGCAGTACTTC	CASSYRGQYEQYF
13	TRBV27	TRBJ1-2	NA	NA	TGTGCCAGCAGTCTCGACCCCCTGTCGGGCTACACCTTC	CASSLDPLSGYTF
11	TRBV2	TRBJ2-3	NA	NA	TGTGCCAGCGGGAGCACAGATACGCAGTATTTT	CASGSTDTQYF
16	TRBV7-6	TRBJ2-1	NA	NA	TGTGCCAGCAGCTTAGGAGCATGGGCAGGGCGCAATGAGCAGTTCTTC	CASSLGAWAGRNEQFF
16	TRBV5-1	TRBJ2-7	NA	TRBD2	TGCGCCAGCAGCCCTGGACTAGCGGCAATTTCCTACGAGCAGTACTTC	CASSPGLAAISYEQYF
14	TRBV5-1	TRBJ2-7	NA	NA	TGCGCCAGCAGCTTATCCCAGAGTTTCTACGAGCAGTACTTC	CASSLSQSFYEQYF
17	TRBV28	TRBJ2-7	NA	NA	TGTGCCAGCAGTTTAAGGTCCCGGGTGAGGAGCTCCTACGAGCAGTACTTC	CASSLRSRVRSSYEQYF
14	TRBV9	TRBJ1-2	NA	TRBD1	TGTGCCAGCAGCGTAGGAAGCAGGGGGCATGGCTACACCTTC	CASSVGSRGHGYTF
14	TRBV6-6	TRBJ1-1	NA	TRBD1	TGTGCCAGCAGTTTGACAGGGGTCGGCACTGAAGCTTTCTTT	CASSLTGVGTEAFF
14	TRBV5-1	TRBJ2-5	NA	TRBD1	TGCGCCAGCAGCCCGACAGGGGGCCAAGAGACCCAGTACTTC	CASSPTGGQETQYF
15	TRBV27	TRBJ2-7	NA	TRBD1	TGTGCCAGCAGTAAACAGGGGCCCCTTTACTACGAGCAGTACTTC	CASSKQGPLYYEQYF
19	TRBV28	TRBJ2-5	NA	TRBD2	TGTGCCAGCAGTTCACGACCCCTTGGACTAGCGATAGACCAAGAGACCCAGTACTTC	CASSSRPLGLAIDQETQYF
16	TRBV10-3	TRBJ2-7	NA	TRBD2	TGTGCCATCAGTGGATCGACTAGCGGGGGATCCTACGAGCAGTACTTC	CAISGSTSGGSYEQYF
16	TRBV11-2	TRBJ2-3	NA	TRBD2	TGTGCCAGCAGCTTAGGTCCTAGCGGGAATACGGATACGCAGTATTTT	CASSLGPSGNTDTQYF
13	TRBV11-2	TRBJ2-7	few	TRBD1	TGTGCCAGCAGCCCAGGGGGAACGTACGAGCAGTACTTC	CASSPGGTYEQYF
15	TRBV13	TRBJ1-2	NA	TRBD1	TGTGCCAGCAGCTTAAGGACAGGGGGCAACTATGGCTACACCTTC	CASSLRTGGNYGYTF
14	TRBV28	TRBJ2-7	NA	NA	TGTGCCAGCAGTAACCAGGGAAGAGGACCCGAGCAGTACTTC	CASSNQGRGPEQYF
14	TRBV29-1	TRBJ2-7	NA	TRBD1	TGCAGCGTTGGGGCCCGGGACAGGGTCTACGAGCAGTACTTC	CSVGARDRVYEQYF
14	TRBV25-1	TRBJ1-2	NA	TRBD1	TGTGCCACCAGTGGGGGGGGACAGGCCTATGGCTACACCTTC	CATSGGGQAYGYTF
14	TRBV5-5	TRBJ2-7	NA	TRBD2	TGTGCCAGTAGACTAGCGGGAGGATCCTACGAGCAGTACTTC	CASRLAGGSYEQYF
14	TRBV7-2	TRBJ2-3	NA	NA	TGTGCCAGCAGCTTAGATTCTGGTTCAGATACGCAGTATTTT	CASSLDSGSDTQYF
13	TRBV10-3	TRBJ1-1	NA	NA	TGTGCCATCGGAAAACAGGGGAACACTGAAGCTTTCTTT	CAIGKQGNTEAFF
15	TRBV9	TRBJ2-7	NA	NA	TGTGCCAGCAGCGAACAGGCCTCAAGCTCCTACGAGCAGTACTTC	CASSEQASSSYEQYF
17	TRBV4-1	TRBJ1-3	few	NA	TGCGCCAGCAGCCAAGACCCGTTCCGGGACGGGGGAAACACCATATATTTT	CASSQDPFRDGGNTIYF
16	TRBV5-1	TRBJ2-1	NA	NA	TGCGCCAGCAGCTTGGGAGGGGGGTCCCTTAATGGTGAGCAGTTCTTC	CASSLGGGSLNGEQFF
15	TRBV15	TRBJ2-2	once	TRBD1	TGTGCCACCAGCAGGGACAGGGCGAACACCGGGGAGCTGTTTTTT	CATSRDRANTGELFF
13	TRBV7-3	TRBJ2-3	NA	NA	TGTGCCAGCAGCTCTCTAGACACAGATACGCAGTATTTT	CASSSLDTDTQYF